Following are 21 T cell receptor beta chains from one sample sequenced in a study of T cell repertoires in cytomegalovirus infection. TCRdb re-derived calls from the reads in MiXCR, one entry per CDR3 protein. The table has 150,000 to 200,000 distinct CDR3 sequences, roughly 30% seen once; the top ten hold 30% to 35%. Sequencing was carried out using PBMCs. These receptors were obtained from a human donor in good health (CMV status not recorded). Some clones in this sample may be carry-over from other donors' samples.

This CDR3 reads CASSLLVRGLDADTQYF. The CDR3 nucleotides are TGTGCCAGCAGTTTATTAGTGAGAGGGCTCGACGCAGATACGCAGTATTTT. This chain links TRBV27 with TRBJ2-3; tentative D call: TRBD2 (5 bases). V was trimmed by 1 base and J by 4 bases, leaving 18 bases between them. The CDR3 is 17 amino acids. Germline V gives CDR1 MNHEY, CDR2 SMNVEV (reference sequence).

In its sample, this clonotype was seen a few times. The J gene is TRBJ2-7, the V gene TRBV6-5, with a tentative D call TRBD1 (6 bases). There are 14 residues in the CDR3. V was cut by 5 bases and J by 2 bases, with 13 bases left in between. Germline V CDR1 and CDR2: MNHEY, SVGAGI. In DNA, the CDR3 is TGTGCCAGCAGTCGAGGGGGAGATGCCTACGAGCAGTACTTC. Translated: CASSRGGDAYEQYF.

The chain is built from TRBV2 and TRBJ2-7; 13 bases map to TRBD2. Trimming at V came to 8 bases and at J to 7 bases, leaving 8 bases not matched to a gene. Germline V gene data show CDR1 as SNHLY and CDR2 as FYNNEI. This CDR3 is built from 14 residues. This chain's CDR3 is CASGGLAGEVEQYF. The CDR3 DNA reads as TGTGCCAGCGGCGGACTAGCGGGGGAGGTAGAGCAGTACTTC.

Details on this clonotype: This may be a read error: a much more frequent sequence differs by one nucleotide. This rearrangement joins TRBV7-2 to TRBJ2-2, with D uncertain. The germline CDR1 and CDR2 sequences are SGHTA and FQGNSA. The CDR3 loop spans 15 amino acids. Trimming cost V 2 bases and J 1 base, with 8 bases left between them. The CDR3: CASSLNGGNTGELFF. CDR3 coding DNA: TGTGCCAGCAGCTTAAACGGCGGGAACACCGGGGAGCTGTTTTTT.

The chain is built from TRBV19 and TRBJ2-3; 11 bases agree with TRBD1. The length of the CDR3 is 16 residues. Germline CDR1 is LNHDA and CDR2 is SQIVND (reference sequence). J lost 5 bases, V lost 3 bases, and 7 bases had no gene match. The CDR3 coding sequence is TGTGCCAGTAGTATGTTCAGGGACAGGGGGGGAGATACGCAGTATTTT. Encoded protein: CASSMFRDRGGDTQYF.

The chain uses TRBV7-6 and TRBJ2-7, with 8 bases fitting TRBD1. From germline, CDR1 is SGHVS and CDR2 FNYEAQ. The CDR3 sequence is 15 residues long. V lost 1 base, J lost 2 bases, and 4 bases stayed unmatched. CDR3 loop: CASSLGGDRTYEQYF. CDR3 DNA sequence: TGTGCCAGCAGCTTAGGAGGGGACAGGACCTACGAGCAGTACTTC.

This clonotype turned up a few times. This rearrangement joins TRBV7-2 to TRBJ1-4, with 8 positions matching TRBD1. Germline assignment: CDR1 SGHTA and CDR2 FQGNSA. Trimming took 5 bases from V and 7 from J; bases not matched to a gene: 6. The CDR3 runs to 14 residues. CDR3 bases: TGTGCCAGCAGCCAGATTACAGGGGGTGAAAAACTGTTTTTT. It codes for CASSQITGGEKLFF.

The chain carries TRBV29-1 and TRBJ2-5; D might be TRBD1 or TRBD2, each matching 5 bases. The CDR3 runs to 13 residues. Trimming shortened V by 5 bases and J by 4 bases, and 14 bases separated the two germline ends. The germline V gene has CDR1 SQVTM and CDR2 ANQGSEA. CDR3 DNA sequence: TGCAGCGTTCGACAGTCGGGGCGAGAGACCCAGTACTTC. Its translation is CSVRQSGRETQYF.

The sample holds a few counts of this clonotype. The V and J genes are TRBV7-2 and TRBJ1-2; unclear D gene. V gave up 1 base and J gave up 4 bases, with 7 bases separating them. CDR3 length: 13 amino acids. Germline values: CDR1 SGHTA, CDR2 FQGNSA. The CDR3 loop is CASSLGQSYGYTF. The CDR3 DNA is TGTGCCAGCAGCTTAGGGCAGTCCTATGGCTACACCTTC.

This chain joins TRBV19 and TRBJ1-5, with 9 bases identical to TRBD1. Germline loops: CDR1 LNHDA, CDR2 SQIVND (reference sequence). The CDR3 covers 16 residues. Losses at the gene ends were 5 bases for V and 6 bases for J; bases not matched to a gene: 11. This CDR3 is CASSSFPDRGTQPQHF. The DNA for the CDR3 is TGTGCCAGTAGTTCCTTCCCGGACAGGGGAACTCAGCCCCAGCATTTT.

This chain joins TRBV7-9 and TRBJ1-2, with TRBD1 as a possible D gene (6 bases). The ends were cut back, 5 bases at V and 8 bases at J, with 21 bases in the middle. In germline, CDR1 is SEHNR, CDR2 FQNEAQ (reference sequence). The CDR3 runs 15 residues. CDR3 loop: CASSREGEGRRGYTF. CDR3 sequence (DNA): TGTGCCAGCAGCCGCGAGGGGGAGGGGAGGAGAGGCTACACCTTC.

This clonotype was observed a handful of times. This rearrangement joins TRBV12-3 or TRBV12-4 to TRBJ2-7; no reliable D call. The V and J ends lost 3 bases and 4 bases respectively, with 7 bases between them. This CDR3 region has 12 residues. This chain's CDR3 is CASSFSRYEQYF. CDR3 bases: TGTGCCAGCAGTTTTTCCCGTTACGAGCAGTACTTC.

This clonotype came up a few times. CDR3 protein: CASSRDRGLNTQYF. The CDR3, as DNA: TGTGCCAGCAGCCGGGACAGGGGGTTAAATACGCAGTATTTT. The chain uses TRBV14 and TRBJ2-3, with 11 positions matching TRBD1. The germline V gene encodes CDR1 SGHDN and CDR2 FVKESK. The V gene end was trimmed by 4 bases and the J gene end by 7 bases; junction bases not matched to a gene: 4. The CDR3 contains 14 residues.

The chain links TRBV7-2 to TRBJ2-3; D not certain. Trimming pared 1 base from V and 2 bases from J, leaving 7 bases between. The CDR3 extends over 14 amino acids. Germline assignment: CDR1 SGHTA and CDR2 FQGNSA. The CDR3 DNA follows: TGTGCCAGCAGCTTAGGGGTGTTCACAGATACGCAGTATTTT. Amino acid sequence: CASSLGVFTDTQYF.

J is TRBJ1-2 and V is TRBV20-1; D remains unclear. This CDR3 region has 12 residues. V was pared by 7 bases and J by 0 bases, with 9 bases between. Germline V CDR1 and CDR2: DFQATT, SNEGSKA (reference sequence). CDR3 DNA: TGCAGTGGACTCCTATCTAACTATGGCTACACCTTC. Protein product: CSGLLSNYGYTF.

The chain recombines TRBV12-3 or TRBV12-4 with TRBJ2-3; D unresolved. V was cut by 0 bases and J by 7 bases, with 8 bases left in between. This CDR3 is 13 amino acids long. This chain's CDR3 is CASSLAKTYTQYF. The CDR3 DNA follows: TGTGCCAGCAGTTTAGCGAAGACGTATACGCAGTATTTT.

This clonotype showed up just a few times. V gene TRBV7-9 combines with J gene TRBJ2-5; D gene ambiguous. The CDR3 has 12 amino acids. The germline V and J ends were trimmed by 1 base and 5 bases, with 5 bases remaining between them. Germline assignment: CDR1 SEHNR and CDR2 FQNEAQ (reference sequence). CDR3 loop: CASSLVWETQYF. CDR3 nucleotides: TGTGCCAGCAGCTTAGTTTGGGAGACCCAGTACTTC.

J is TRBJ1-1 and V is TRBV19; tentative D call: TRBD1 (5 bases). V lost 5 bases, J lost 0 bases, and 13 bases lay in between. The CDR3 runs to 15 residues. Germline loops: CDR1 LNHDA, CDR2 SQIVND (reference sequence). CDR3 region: CASSPRTNLNTEAFF. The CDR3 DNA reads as TGTGCCAGTAGTCCACGGACAAATTTGAACACTGAAGCTTTCTTT.

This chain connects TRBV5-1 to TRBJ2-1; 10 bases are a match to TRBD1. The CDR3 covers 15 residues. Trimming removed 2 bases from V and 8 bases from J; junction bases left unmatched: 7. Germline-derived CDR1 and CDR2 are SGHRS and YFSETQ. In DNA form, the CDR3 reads TGCGCCAGCAGCTTAGCCGGGACAGGGGAGGATGAGCAGTTCTTC. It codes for CASSLAGTGEDEQFF.

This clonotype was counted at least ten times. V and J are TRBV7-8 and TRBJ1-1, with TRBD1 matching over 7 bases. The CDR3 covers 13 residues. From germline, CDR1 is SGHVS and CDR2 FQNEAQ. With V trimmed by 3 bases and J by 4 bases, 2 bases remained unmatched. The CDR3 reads CASSFYRGTEAFF. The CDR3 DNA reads TGTGCCAGCAGCTTCTACAGGGGCACTGAAGCTTTCTTT.

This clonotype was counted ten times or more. The CDR3 spells CAISEPAGANTDTQYF. CDR3 bases: TGTGCCATCAGTGAGCCAGCGGGGGCGAACACAGATACGCAGTATTTT. The chain has TRBV10-3 and TRBJ2-3; TRBD2 aligns across 8 bases. V was pared by 2 bases and J by 2 bases, with 6 bases of the junction left unmatched. The CDR3 totals 16 residues. Germline values: CDR1 ENHRY, CDR2 SYGVKD.